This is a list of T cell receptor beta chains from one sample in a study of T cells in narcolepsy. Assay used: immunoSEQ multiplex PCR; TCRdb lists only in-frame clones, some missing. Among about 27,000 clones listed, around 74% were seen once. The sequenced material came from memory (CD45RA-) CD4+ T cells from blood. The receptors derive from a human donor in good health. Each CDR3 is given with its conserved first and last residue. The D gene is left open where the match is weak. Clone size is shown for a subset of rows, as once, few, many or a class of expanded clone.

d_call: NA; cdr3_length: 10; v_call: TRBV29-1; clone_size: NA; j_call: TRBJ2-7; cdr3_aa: CSVGDYEQYF; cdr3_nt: TGCAGCGTCGGAGACTACGAGCAGTACTTC
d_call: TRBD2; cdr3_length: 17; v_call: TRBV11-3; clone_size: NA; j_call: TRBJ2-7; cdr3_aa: CASSPHPTSGRFYEQYF; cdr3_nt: TGTGCCAGCAGCCCCCATCCGACTAGCGGGAGGTTCTACGAGCAGTACTTC
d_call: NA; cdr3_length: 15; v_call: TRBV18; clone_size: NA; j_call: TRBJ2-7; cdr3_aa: CASSQRGMSSYEQYF; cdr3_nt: TGTGCCAGCTCACAACGCGGGATGAGCTCCTACGAGCAGTACTTC
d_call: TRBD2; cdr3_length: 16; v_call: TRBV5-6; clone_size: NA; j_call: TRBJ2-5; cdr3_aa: CASSLQRGLSGETQYF; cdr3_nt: TGTGCCAGCAGCTTGCAGCGGGGACTATCCGGCGAGACCCAGTACTTC
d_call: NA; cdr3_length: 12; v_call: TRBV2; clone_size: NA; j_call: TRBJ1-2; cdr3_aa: CATRGLDYGYTF; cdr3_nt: TGTGCCACCCGAGGACTAGACTATGGCTACACCTTC
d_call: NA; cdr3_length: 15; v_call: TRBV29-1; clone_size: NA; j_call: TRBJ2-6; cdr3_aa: CSVDGGATGANVLTF; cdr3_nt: TGCAGCGTTGATGGGGGCGCGACTGGGGCCAACGTCCTGACTTTC
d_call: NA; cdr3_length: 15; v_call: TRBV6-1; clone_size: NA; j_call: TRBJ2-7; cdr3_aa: CASSEPGGRTYEQYF; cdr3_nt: TGTGCCAGCAGTGAACCCGGGGGGCGCACCTACGAGCAGTACTTC
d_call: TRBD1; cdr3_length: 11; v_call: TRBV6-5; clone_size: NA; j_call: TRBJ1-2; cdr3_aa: CASRQGEGYTF; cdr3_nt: TGTGCCAGCAGACAGGGGGAAGGCTACACCTTC
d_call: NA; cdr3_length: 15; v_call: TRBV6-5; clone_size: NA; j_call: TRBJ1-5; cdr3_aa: CASSPGGSSNQPQHF; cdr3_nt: TGTGCCAGCAGCCCCGGGGGTTCTAGCAATCAGCCCCAGCATTTT
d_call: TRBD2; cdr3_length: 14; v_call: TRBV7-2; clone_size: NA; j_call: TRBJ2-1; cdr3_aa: CASSFSGGVNEQFF; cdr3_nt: TGTGCCAGCAGCTTCAGCGGGGGGGTCAATGAGCAGTTCTTC
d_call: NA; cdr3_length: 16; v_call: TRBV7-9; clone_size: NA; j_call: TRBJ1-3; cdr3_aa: CASSPPTAGRGNTIYF; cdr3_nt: TGTGCCAGCAGCCCGCCCACGGCAGGGAGAGGGAACACCATATATTTT
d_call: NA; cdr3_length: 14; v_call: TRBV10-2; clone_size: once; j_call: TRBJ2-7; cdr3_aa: CASTQGRGKYEQYF; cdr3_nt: TGCGCCAGCACCCAGGGGAGGGGGAAATACGAGCAGTACTTC
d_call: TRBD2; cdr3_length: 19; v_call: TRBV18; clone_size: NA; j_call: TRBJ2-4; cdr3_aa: CASSPQGLAGEWSKNIQYF; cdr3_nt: TGTGCCAGCTCACCACAGGGACTAGCGGGGGAATGGTCCAAAAACATTCAGTACTTC
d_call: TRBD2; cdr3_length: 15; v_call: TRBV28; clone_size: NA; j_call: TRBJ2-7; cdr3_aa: CASSYALAGPYEQYF; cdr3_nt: TGTGCCAGCAGTTACGCTCTAGCGGGACCCTACGAGCAGTACTTC
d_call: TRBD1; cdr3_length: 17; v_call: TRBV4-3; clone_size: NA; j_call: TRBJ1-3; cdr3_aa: CASSQYASGTVGNTIYF; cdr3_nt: TGCGCCAGCAGCCAGTACGCCTCCGGGACAGTTGGAAACACCATATATTTT
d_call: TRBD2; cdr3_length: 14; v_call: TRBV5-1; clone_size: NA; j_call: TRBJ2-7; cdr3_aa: CASNPSSGSGEQYF; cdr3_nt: TGCGCCAGCAACCCTAGCAGCGGGAGCGGTGAGCAGTACTTC
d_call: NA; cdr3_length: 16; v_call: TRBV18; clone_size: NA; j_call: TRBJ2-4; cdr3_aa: CASSAQGPTGVNIQYF; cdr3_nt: TGTGCCAGCTCAGCGCAAGGGCCAACTGGGGTAAACATTCAGTACTTC
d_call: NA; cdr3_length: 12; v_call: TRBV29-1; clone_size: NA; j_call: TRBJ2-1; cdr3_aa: CSVAGRGNEQFF; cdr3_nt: TGCAGCGTTGCCGGCAGGGGCAATGAGCAGTTCTTC